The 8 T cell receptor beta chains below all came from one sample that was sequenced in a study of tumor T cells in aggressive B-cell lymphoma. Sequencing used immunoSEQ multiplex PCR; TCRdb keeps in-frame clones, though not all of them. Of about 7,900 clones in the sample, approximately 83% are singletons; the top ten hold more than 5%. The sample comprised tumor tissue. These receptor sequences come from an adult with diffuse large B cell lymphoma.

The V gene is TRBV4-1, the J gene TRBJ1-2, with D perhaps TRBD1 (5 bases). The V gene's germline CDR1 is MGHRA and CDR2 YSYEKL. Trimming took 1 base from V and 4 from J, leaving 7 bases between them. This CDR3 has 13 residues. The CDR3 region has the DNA TGCGCCAGCAGCCAAGTCACAGGCTATGGCTACACCTTC. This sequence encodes CASSQVTGYGYTF.

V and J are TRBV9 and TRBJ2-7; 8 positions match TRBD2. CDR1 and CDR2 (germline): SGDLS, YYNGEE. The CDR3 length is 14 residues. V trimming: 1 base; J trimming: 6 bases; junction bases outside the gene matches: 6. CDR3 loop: CASSVLAGGSEQYF. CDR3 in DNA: TGTGCCAGCAGCGTACTGGCGGGAGGTAGCGAGCAGTACTTC.

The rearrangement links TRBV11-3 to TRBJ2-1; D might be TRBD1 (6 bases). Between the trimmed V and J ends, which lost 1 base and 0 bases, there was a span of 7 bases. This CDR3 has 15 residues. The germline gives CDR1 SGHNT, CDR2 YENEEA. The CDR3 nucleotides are TGTGCCAGCAGCTTAGGGACAGCCTCCTACAATGAGCAGTTCTTC. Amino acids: CASSLGTASYNEQFF. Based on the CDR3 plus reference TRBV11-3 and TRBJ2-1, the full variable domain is EAGVVQSPRYKIIEKKQPVAFWCNPISGHNTLYWYLQNLGQGPELLIRYENEEAVDDSQLPKDRFSAERLKGVDSTLKIQPAELGDSAVYLCASSLGTASYNEQFFGPGTRLTVL.

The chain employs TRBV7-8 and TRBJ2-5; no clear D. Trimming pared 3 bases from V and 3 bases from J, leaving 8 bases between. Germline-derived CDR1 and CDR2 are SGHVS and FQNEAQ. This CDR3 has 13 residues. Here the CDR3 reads CASSFSVEETQYF. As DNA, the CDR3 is TGTGCCAGCAGCTTTTCTGTAGAAGAGACCCAGTACTTC.

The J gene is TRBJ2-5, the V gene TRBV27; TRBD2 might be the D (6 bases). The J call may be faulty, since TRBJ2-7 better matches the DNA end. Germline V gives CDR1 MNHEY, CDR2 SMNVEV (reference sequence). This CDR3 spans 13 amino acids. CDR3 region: CASRLLASYEQYF. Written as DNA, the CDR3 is TGTGCCAGCAGGCTACTAGCAAGCTACGAGCAGTACTTC.

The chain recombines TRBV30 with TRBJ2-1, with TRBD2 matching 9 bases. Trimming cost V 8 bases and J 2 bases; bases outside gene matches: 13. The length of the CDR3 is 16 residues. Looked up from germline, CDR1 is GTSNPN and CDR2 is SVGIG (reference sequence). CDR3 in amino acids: CARTLSGRKAYNEQFF. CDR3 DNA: TGTGCCCGGACGCTCAGCGGGAGGAAGGCCTACAATGAGCAGTTCTTC. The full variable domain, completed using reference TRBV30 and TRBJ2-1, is SQTIHQWPATLVQPVGSPLSLECTVEGTSNPNLYWYRQAAGRGLQLLFYSVGIGQISSEVPQNLSASRPQDRQFILSSKKLLLSDSGFYLCARTLSGRKAYNEQFFGPGTRLTVL.

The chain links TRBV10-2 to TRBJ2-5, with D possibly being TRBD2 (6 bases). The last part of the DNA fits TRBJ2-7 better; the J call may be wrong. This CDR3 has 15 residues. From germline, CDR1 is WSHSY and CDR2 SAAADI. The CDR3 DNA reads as TGCGCCAGCAGTGAGCCCAGCGGGTACTCCTACGAGCAGTACTTC. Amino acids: CASSEPSGYSYEQYF.

The CDR3 sequence is CASSTPRSVREGPRNEQFF. In DNA, the CDR3 is TGTGCCAGTAGTACCCCCCGATCGGTGCGGGAGGGCCCTCGCAATGAGCAGTTCTTC. The chain has TRBV19 and TRBJ2-1; TRBD2 matches 9 bases. Germline-derived CDR1 and CDR2 are LNHDA and SQIVND (reference sequence). The CDR3 consists of 19 residues. J was trimmed by 6 bases and V by 4 bases; bases with no gene match: 19. Combining the CDR3 with reference TRBV19 and TRBJ2-1 gives the whole variable domain DGGITQSPKYLFRKEGQNVTLSCEQNLNHDAMYWYRQDPGQGLRLIYYSQIVNDFQKGDIAEGYSVSREKKESFPLTVTSAQKNPTAFYLCASSTPRSVREGPRNEQFFGPGTRLTVL.